A selection of T cell receptor beta chains follows, all from one sample in a study of blood T cell repertoires in COVID-19. Libraries were prepared by immunoSEQ multiplex PCR; TCRdb keeps only in-frame clonotypes and omits some of them. Altogether a few hundred thousand clones are present, approximately 86% being singletons, with the ten largest covering 3.5% to 4%. Sequences were obtained from PBMCs or T cells enriched from blood (not recorded which). The receptors derive from a middle-aged woman with acute COVID-19. CDR3s include the opening cysteine and the closing phenylalanine or tryptophan. D genes are given only for firm matches.

v_gene: TRBV28
d_gene: TRBD2
CDR3aa: CASSFLSPGGPREQFF

v_gene: TRBV6-5
d_gene: TRBD1
CDR3aa: CASSKVEQGRETQYF

v_gene: TRBV28
d_gene: TRBD2
CDR3aa: CASSWGLAGDTGELFF

v_gene: TRBV7-2
d_gene: TRBD2
CDR3aa: CASSLLRSGRGYEQYF

v_gene: TRBV9
d_gene: NA
CDR3aa: CASSVGGISSYEQYF

v_gene: TRBV27
d_gene: NA
CDR3aa: CASRALGGLTDTQYF

v_gene: TRBV19
d_gene: TRBD2
CDR3aa: CASSIRGLAGEVNEQFF

v_gene: TRBV7-9
d_gene: NA
CDR3aa: CASSLVSIGGELFF

v_gene: TRBV7-9
d_gene: TRBD1
CDR3aa: CASSFRGKGAHEQYF

v_gene: TRBV7-2
d_gene: NA
CDR3aa: CASSLEGLGREQFF

v_gene: TRBV11-3
d_gene: NA
CDR3aa: CASSLEGTISSYEQYF

v_gene: TRBV7-6
d_gene: NA
CDR3aa: CASSLRTGNEQYF

v_gene: TRBV5-1
d_gene: NA
CDR3aa: CASSPTQGVYPGELFF

v_gene: TRBV4-1
d_gene: NA
CDR3aa: CASSLTSVGGGTGELFF

v_gene: TRBV5-5
d_gene: TRBD2
CDR3aa: CASSLGSGRAFYNEQFF

v_gene: TRBV4-1
d_gene: NA
CDR3aa: CASSLTAGVSNQPQHF

v_gene: TRBV10-3
d_gene: NA
CDR3aa: CAIAGSLEQYF

v_gene: TRBV9
d_gene: NA
CDR3aa: CASSVQGVNTGELFF

v_gene: TRBV28
d_gene: TRBD2
CDR3aa: CASSLGPRGLAYEQYF

v_gene: TRBV6-5
d_gene: NA
CDR3aa: CATRTTTNQPQHF

v_gene: TRBV5-1
d_gene: TRBD2
CDR3aa: CASSGAGTSYVEQYF

v_gene: TRBV21-1
d_gene: NA
CDR3aa: CASTAGDRGSNEQFF

v_gene: TRBV10-1
d_gene: NA
CDR3aa: CASSEYSPGLGEQYF

v_gene: TRBV11-2
d_gene: NA
CDR3aa: CASSSGQTSNQPQHF

v_gene: TRBV5-6
d_gene: TRBD1
CDR3aa: CASSAQTGGLHGELFF

v_gene: TRBV4-1
d_gene: TRBD1
CDR3aa: CASSHGDRPVGELFF

v_gene: TRBV19
d_gene: TRBD1
CDR3aa: CASSAGDSSGNTIYF

v_gene: TRBV6-5
d_gene: NA
CDR3aa: CASTLTGSGNGYTF

v_gene: TRBV7-3
d_gene: NA
CDR3aa: CASSPRAGANVLTF

v_gene: TRBV7-3
d_gene: TRBD1
CDR3aa: CASSLDRGRPETQYF

v_gene: TRBV27
d_gene: TRBD1
CDR3aa: CASTFRAGGGYGYTF

v_gene: TRBV14
d_gene: NA
CDR3aa: CASSGLGLGAYEQYF

v_gene: TRBV6-5
d_gene: NA
CDR3aa: CASSWSSSGELFF

v_gene: TRBV7-2
d_gene: TRBD1
CDR3aa: CASRNTGGNGELFF

v_gene: TRBV7-8
d_gene: TRBD2
CDR3aa: CASSLWASGSLQTQYF

v_gene: TRBV6-1
d_gene: NA
CDR3aa: CASSEGQGAYYEQYF

v_gene: TRBV27
d_gene: TRBD1
CDR3aa: CASSRDRANNYGYTF

v_gene: TRBV7-9
d_gene: NA
CDR3aa: CASNRELVRTEAFF

v_gene: TRBV27
d_gene: NA
CDR3aa: CASSFAKAALAYTSTDTQYF

v_gene: TRBV21-1
d_gene: NA
CDR3aa: CARRPEETDTQYF

v_gene: TRBV27
d_gene: NA
CDR3aa: CASSHRGSGNTIYF

v_gene: TRBV7-8
d_gene: TRBD2
CDR3aa: CASSLRLAERSDTQYF

v_gene: TRBV7-8
d_gene: NA
CDR3aa: CASSLGMDTSITGELFF

v_gene: TRBV3-1/TRBV3-2
d_gene: NA
CDR3aa: CASSFLGEQYF

v_gene: TRBV4-1
d_gene: TRBD1
CDR3aa: CASSQDRVGAEAFF

v_gene: TRBV6-6
d_gene: TRBD2
CDR3aa: CASSYAGGRWEQYF

v_gene: TRBV10-3
d_gene: NA
CDR3aa: CAISEEQGAGTDTQYF

v_gene: TRBV27
d_gene: TRBD1
CDR3aa: CASRTTNTDSRGRVNEKLFF

v_gene: TRBV21-1
d_gene: NA
CDR3aa: CASSKGGRDRAPDTQYF

v_gene: TRBV24-1
d_gene: TRBD2
CDR3aa: CATSDPSGPLSYEQFF

v_gene: TRBV28
d_gene: NA
CDR3aa: CASTDPAVGGNTIYF

v_gene: TRBV11-3
d_gene: TRBD2
CDR3aa: CASSPTGTSGNNEQFF

v_gene: TRBV27
d_gene: TRBD1
CDR3aa: CASSRDKGAGGSPLHF